This TCR beta chain comes out of a study of response to subunit inactivated influenza vaccine. Ten or more counts support this clonotype. The CDR3 sequence is 15 residues long. V was cut by 2 bases and J by 5 bases, with 15 bases left in between. CDR1 and CDR2 from the germline V gene are SGHTA and FQGNSA. Using its own MiXCR run on the RT-PCR reads, TCRdb lists one record per CDR3 protein. The data contain 550,000 to 800,000 distinct CDR3 sequences, around 13% of them singletons. The sample was PBMCs from blood, taken approximately 15 days before vaccination. The chain uses TRBV7-2 and TRBJ2-5; tentatively, D is TRBD1 (5 bases). This clonotype originated in a man in his forties or fifties who received an inactivated influenza vaccine. The CDR3 sequence is CASSLSQGLTETQYF. CDR3 DNA sequence: TGTGCCAGCAGCTTAAGCCAGGGCCTTACGGAGACCCAGTACTTC. Combining the CDR3 with reference TRBV7-2 and TRBJ2-5 gives the whole variable domain GAGVSQSPSNKVTEKGKDVELRCDPISGHTALYWYRQSLGQGLEFLIYFQGNSAPDKSGLPSDRFSAERTGGSVSTLTIQRTQQEDSAVYLCASSLSQGLTETQYFGPGTRLLVL.